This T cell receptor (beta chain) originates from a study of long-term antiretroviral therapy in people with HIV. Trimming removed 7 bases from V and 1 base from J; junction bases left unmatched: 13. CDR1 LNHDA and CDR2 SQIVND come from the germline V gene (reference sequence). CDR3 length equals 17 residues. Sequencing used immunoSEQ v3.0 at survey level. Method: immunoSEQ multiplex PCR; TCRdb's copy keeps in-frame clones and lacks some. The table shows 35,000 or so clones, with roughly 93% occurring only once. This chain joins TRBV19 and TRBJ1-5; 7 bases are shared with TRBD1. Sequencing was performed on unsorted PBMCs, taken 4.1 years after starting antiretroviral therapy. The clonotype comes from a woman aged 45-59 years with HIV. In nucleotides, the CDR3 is TGTGCCAGTATACGGTCAGGGGGATTTCGGAGCAATCAGCCCCAGCATTTT. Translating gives CASIRSGGFRSNQPQHF.